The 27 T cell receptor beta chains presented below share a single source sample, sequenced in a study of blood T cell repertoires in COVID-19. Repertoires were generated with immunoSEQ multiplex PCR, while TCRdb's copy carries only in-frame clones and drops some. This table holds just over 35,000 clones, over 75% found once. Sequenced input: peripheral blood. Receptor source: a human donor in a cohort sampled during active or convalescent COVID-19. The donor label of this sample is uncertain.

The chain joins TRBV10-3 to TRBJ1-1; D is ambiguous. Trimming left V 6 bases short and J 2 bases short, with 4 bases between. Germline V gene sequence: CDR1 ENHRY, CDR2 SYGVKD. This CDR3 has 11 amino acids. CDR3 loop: CAISQNTEAFF. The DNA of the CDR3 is TGTGCCATCAGCCAAAACACTGAAGCTTTCTTT.

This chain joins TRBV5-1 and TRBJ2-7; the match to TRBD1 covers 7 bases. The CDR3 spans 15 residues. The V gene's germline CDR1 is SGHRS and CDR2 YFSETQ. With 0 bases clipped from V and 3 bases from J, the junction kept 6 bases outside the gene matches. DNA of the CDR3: TGCGCCAGCAGCTTGGTGGCAGGGGGAAACTACGAGCAGTACTTC. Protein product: CASSLVAGGNYEQYF.

The CDR3 DNA is TGTGCCAGCAGCCGGGACTGGAACACTGAAGCTTTCTTT. This translates into CASSRDWNTEAFF. V gene TRBV6-2 or TRBV6-3 combines with J gene TRBJ1-1, with TRBD1 as a possible D gene (5 bases). V gave up 6 bases and J gave up 1 base, with 9 bases separating them. CDR3 length: 13 residues. Germline-derived CDR1 and CDR2 are MNHEY and SVGEGT.

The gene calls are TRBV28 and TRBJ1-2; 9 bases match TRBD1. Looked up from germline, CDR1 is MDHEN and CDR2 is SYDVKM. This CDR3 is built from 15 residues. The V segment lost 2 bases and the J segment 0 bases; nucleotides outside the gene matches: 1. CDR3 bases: TGTGCCAGCAGTTTAACAGGGGGCCCTAACTATGGCTACACCTTC. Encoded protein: CASSLTGGPNYGYTF.

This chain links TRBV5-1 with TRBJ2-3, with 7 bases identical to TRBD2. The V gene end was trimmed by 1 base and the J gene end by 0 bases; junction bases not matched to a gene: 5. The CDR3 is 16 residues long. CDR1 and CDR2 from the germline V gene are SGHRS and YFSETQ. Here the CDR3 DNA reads TGCGCCAGCAGCTTGAGGGGAGGGGAGAGCACAGATACGCAGTATTTT. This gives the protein CASSLRGGESTDTQYF.

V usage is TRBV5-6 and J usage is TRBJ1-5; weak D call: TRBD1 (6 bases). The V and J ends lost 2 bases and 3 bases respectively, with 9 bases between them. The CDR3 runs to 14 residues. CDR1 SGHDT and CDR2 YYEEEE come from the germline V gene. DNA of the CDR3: TGTGCCAGCAGCTTTCAGGGGATCAATCAGCCCCAGCATTTT. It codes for CASSFQGINQPQHF.

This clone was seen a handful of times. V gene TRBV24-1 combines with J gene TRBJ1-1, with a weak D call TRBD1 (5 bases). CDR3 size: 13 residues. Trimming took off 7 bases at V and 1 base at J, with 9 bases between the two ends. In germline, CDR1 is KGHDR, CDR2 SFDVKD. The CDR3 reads CATRGAENTEAFF. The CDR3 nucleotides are TGTGCCACCAGAGGGGCAGAGAACACTGAAGCTTTCTTT.

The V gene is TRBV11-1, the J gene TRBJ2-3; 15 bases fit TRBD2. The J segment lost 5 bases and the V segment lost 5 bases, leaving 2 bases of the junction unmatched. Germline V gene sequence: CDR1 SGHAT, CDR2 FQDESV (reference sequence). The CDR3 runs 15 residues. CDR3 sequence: CASSPGLAGGDTQYF. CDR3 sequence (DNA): TGTGCCAGCAGCCCGGGACTAGCGGGAGGAGATACGCAGTATTTT.

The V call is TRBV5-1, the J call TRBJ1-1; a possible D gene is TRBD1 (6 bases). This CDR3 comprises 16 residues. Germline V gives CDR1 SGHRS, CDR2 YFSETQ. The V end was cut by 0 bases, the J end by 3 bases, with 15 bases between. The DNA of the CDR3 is TGCGCCAGCAGCTTGGAGGGACAAGGGGGGGACACTGAAGCTTTCTTT. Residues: CASSLEGQGGDTEAFF.

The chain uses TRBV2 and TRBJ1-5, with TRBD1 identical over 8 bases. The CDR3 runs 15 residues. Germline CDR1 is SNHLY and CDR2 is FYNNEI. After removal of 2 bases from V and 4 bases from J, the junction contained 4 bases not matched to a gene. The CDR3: CASSETRTGNQPQHF. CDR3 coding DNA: TGTGCCAGCAGTGAAACTCGGACAGGGAATCAGCCCCAGCATTTT. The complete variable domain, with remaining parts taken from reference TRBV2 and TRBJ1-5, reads EPEVTQTPSHQVTQMGQEVILRCVPISNHLYFYWYRQILGQKVEFLVSFYNNEISEKSEIFDDQFSVERPDGSNFTLKIRSTKLEDSAMYFCASSETRTGNQPQHFGDGTRLSIL.

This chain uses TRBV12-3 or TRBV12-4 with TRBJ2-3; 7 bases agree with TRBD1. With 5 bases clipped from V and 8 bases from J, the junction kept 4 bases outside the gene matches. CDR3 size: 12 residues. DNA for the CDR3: TGTGCCAGCAGTGCAGACAGGGTTACGCAGTATTTT. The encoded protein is CASSADRVTQYF.

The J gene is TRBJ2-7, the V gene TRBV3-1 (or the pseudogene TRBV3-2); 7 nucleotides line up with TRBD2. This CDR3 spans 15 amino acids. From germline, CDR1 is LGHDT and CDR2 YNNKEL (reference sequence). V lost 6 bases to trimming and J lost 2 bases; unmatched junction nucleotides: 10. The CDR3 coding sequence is TGTGCCAGCAGGGGTCGACTAGCTGCTGCCTACGAGCAGTACTTC. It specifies CASRGRLAAAYEQYF.

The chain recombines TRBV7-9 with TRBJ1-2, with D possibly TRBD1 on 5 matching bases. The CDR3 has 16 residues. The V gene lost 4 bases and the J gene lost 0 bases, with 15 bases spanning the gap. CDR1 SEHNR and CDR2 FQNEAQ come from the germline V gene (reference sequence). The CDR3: CASSSLQDGTNYGYTF. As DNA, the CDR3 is TGTGCCAGCAGCTCTCTACAGGACGGAACTAACTATGGCTACACCTTC.

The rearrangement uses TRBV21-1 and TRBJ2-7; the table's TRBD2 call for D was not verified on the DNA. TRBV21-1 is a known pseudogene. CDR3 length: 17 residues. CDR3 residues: CASSKGEGTGQLNEQYF. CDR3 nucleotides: TGTGCCAGCAGCAAAGGGGAGGGTACAGGACAGCTTAACGAGCAGTACTTC.

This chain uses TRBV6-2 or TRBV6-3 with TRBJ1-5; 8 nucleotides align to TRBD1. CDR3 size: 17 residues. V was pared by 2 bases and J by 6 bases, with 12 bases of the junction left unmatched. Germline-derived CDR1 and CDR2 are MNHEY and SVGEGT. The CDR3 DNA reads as TGTGCCAGCAGTTACAATCCCGGGGCAGGGGGCCGTCAGCCCCAGCATTTT. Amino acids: CASSYNPGAGGRQPQHF.

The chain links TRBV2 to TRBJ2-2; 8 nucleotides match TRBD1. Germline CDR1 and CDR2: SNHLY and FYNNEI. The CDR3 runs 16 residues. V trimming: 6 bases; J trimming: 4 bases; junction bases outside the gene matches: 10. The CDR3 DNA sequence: TGTGCCAGCAGCGAGACAGGGGAATCTGGCACCGGGGAGCTGTTTTTT. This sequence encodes CASSETGESGTGELFF.

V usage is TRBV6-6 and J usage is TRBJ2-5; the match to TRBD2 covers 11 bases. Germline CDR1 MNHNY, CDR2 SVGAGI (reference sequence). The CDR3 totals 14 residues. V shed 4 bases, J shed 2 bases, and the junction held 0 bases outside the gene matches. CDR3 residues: CASSSSGRQETQYF. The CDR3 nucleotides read TGTGCCAGCAGTTCTAGCGGGAGGCAAGAGACCCAGTACTTC.

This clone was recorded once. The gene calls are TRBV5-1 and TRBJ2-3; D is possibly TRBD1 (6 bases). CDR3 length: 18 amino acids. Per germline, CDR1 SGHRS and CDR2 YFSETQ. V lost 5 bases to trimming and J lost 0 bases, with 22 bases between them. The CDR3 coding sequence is TGCGCCAGCAGTAAGAAAGCGTCGGGGACAACTAGCACAGATACGCAGTATTTT. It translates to CASSKKASGTTSTDTQYF.

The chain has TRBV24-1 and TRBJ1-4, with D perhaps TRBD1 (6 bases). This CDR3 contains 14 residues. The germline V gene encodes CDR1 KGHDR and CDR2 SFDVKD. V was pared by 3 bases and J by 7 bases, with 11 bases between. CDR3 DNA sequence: TGTGCCACCAGTGATAACCGACAGGTTGAAAAACTGTTTTTT. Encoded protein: CATSDNRQVEKLFF.

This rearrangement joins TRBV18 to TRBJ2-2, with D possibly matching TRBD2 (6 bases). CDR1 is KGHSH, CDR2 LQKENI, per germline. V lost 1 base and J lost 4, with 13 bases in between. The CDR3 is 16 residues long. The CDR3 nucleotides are TGTGCCAGCTCACCACGGACTACTGGGATCACCGGGGAGCTGTTTTTT. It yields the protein CASSPRTTGITGELFF. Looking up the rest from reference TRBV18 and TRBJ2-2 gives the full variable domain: NAGVMQNPRHLVRRRGQEARLRCSPMKGHSHVYWYRQLPEEGLKFMVYLQKENIIDESGMPKERFSAEFPKEGPSILRIQQVVRGDSAAYFCASSPRTTGITGELFFGEGSRLTVL.

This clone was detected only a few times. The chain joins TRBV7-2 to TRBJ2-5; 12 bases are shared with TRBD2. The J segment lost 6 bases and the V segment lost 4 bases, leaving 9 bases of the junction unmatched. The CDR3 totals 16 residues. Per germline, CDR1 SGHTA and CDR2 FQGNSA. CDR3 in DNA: TGTGCCAGCAGCTCTGGACTAGCGGGAAAGGGTCAGACCCAGTACTTC. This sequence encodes CASSSGLAGKGQTQYF. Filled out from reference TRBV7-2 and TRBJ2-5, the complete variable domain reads GAGVSQSPSNKVTEKGKDVELRCDPISGHTALYWYRQSLGQGLEFLIYFQGNSAPDKSGLPSDRFSAERTGGSVSTLTIQRTQQEDSAVYLCASSSGLAGKGQTQYFGPGTRLLVL.

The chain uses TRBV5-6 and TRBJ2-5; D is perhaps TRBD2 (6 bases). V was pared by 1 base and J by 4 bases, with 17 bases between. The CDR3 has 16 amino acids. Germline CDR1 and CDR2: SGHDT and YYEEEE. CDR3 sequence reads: CASSLFGTGSIETQYF. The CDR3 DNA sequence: TGTGCCAGCAGCTTGTTCGGCACCGGGAGTATAGAGACCCAGTACTTC.

CDR3: CASTPGQIFKNIQYF. The CDR3 DNA sequence: TGTGCCAGCACCCCGGGACAGATTTTCAAAAACATTCAGTACTTC. The chain employs TRBV6-5 and TRBJ2-4, with 7 nucleotides matching TRBD1. The V and J ends lost 7 bases and 3 bases, in that order; junction bases with no gene match: 9. The CDR3 is made up of 15 amino acids. Germline V gives CDR1 MNHEY, CDR2 SVGAGI.

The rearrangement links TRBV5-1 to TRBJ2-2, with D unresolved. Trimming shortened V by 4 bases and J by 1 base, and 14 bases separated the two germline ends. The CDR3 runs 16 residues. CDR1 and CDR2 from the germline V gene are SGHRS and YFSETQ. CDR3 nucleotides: TGCGCCAGCAGCGACAACTGGGCCCAGAACACCGGGGAGCTGTTTTTT. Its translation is CASSDNWAQNTGELFF.

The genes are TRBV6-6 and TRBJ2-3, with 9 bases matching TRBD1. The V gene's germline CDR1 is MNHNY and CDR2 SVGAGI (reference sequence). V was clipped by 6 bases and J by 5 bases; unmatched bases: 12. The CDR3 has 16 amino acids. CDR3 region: CASRGVRGDREDTQYF. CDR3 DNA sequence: TGTGCCAGCAGGGGAGTACGGGGGGACAGGGAAGATACGCAGTATTTT.

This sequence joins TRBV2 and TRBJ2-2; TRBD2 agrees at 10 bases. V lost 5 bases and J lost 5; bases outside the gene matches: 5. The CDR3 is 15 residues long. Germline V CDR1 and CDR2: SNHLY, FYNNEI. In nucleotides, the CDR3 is TGTGCCAGCAGTTTCTCTAGCGGGGGTACCGGGGAGCTGTTTTTT. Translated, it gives CASSFSSGGTGELFF.

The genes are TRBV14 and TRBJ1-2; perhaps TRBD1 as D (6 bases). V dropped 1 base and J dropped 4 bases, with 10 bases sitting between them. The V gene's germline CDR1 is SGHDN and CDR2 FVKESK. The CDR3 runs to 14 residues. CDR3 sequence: CASSQVRGSYGYTF. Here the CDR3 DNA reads TGTGCCAGCAGCCAAGTGAGGGGGTCCTATGGCTACACCTTC.